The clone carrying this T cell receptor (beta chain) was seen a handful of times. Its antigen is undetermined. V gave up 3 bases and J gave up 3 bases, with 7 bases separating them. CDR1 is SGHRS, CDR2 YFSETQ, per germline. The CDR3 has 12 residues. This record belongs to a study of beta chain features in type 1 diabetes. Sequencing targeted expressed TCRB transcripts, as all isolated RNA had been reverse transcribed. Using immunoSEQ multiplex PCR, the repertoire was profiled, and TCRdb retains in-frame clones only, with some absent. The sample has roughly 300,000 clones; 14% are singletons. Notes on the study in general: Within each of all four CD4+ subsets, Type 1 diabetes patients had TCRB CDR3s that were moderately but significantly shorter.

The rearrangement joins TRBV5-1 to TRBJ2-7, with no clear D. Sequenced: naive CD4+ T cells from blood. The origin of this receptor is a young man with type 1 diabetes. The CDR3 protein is CASSSDFYEQYF. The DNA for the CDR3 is TGCGCCAGCAGCTCCGACTTCTACGAGCAGTACTTC.